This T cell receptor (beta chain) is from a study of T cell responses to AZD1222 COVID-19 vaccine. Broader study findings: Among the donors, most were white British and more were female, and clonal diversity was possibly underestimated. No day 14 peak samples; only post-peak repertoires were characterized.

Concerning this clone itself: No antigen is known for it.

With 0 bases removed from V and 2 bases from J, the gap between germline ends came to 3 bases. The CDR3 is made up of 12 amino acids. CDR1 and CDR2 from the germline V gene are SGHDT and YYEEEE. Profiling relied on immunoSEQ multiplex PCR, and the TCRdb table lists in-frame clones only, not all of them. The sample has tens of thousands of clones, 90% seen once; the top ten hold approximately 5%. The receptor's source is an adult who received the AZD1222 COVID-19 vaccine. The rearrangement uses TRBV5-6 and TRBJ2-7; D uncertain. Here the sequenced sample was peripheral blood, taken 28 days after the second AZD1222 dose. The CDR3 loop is CASSLEAYEQYF. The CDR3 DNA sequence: TGTGCCAGCAGCTTGGAGGCCTACGAGCAGTACTTC.